The rows below give T cell receptor beta chains drawn from one sample of a study of regulatory T cells in long-lasting Graves disease. TCRdb re-derived calls from the multiplex PCR reads in MiXCR, one entry per CDR3 protein. The sample includes 300,000 to 400,000 distinct CDR3 sequences, 16% of them seen just once. These data were also filed under a second study, of T cells in Graves' hyperthyroidism and ophthalmopathy.

The sequencing here drew on peripheral blood mononuclear cells (PBMCs), taken at new diagnosis, from a patient treated with antithyroid drugs. The receptors stem from a man in his forties with Graves disease. Both conserved end residues are part of each CDR3. D genes are given only for firm matches. Rows give clone size only sometimes, using once, few, many, or a class for an expanded clone.

length	D	V	size	J	DNA	CDR3
15	-	TRBV5-1	many	TRBJ2-7	TGCGCCAGCAGCACGGACGGATCGGTCTACTACGAGCAGTACTTC	CASSTDGSVYYEQYF
15	TRBD1	TRBV20-1	many	TRBJ2-7	TGCAGTGCTAGAGACAGGGGACAGGGAAACTACGAGCAGTACTTC	CSARDRGQGNYEQYF
13	-	TRBV4-3	many	TRBJ2-3	TGCGCCAGCAGCCGAACCCCGGTAGATACGCAGTATTTT	CASSRTPVDTQYF
14	-	TRBV15	few	TRBJ1-3	TGTGCCACCCAGGGTTCACTCTCTGGAAACACCATATATTTT	CATQGSLSGNTIYF
14	-	TRBV28	few	TRBJ1-5	TGTGCCAGCAGCCGTACACTTAGCAATCAGCTCCAGCATTTT	CASSRTLSNQLQHF
17	TRBD1	TRBV6-1	-	TRBJ1-5	TGTGCCAGCAGTGCCCTCGTAGGACAGGGTAGCAATCAGCCCCAGCATTTT	CASSALVGQGSNQPQHF
13	TRBD1	TRBV2	many	TRBJ2-7	TGTGCCAGCAGGGCGGGACAGGTCGACGAGCAGTACTTC	CASRAGQVDEQYF
20	TRBD2	TRBV6-1	many	TRBJ2-1	TGTGCCAGCAGGCCCTTGTCCGGGACTAGCGGGGGGGTGGGTTACAATGAGCAGTTCTTC	CASRPLSGTSGGVGYNEQFF
16	TRBD1	TRBV24-1	many	TRBJ2-1	TGTGCCACCAGTGAACAAGACAGGGGCTCCTACAATGAGCAGTTCTTC	CATSEQDRGSYNEQFF
15	-	TRBV18	many	TRBJ2-7	TGTGCCAGCTCACGATATGCGACAGTCTCCTACGAGCAGTACTTC	CASSRYATVSYEQYF
14	-	TRBV25-1	few	TRBJ2-1	TGTGCCAGCAGTGATCCCCGTCCCGGCGCTGAGCAGTTCTTC	CASSDPRPGAEQFF
15	TRBD2	TRBV6-4	-	TRBJ2-5	TGTGCCAGCAGTGAAACTAGCGGGGGACAAGAGACCCAGTACTTC	CASSETSGGQETQYF
12	-	TRBV20-1	many	TRBJ2-2	TGCAGTGCTAGTCCCCGGACCGGGGAGCTGTTTTTT	CSASPRTGELFF
11	-	TRBV29-1	few	TRBJ1-2	TGCAGCGTCCCGGACCTTTATGGCTACACCTTC	CSVPDLYGYTF
13	-	TRBV2	many	TRBJ1-5	TGTGCCGGTAACCGGGGGGTCGGTCAGCCCCAGCATTTT	CAGNRGVGQPQHF
14	-	TRBV12-3/TRBV12-4	many	TRBJ1-4	TGTGCCAGCAGCCCCGACAGGAGGAATGAAAAACTGTTTTTT	CASSPDRRNEKLFF
14	-	TRBV12-3/TRBV12-4	many	TRBJ1-1	TGTGCCAGCAGACACAAACCTAGGAACACTGAAGCTTTCTTT	CASRHKPRNTEAFF
15	TRBD2	TRBV28	many	TRBJ2-5	TGTGCCAGCAGCACCCTAGCGGGGGGGCAAGAGACCCAGTACTTC	CASSTLAGGQETQYF
15	-	TRBV6-1	many	TRBJ2-5	TGTGCCAGCACGAATATAAAACAGGGTCAAGAGACCCAGTACTTC	CASTNIKQGQETQYF
13	-	TRBV15	many	TRBJ2-5	TGTGCCACCAGCAGGCAGCTTCAAGAGACCCAGTACTTC	CATSRQLQETQYF
13	-	TRBV2	-	TRBJ2-5	TGTGCTTCAGGGCGGGGACCCCAAGAGACCCAGTACTTC	CASGRGPQETQYF
14	TRBD1	TRBV6-2/TRBV6-3	many	TRBJ2-7	TGTGCCAGCAGTTACCTCCCGACAGGGGACGAGCAGTACTTC	CASSYLPTGDEQYF
16	TRBD1	TRBV10-3	many	TRBJ2-5	TGTGCCATCAGTGACCCGGGACAGGGGGACCAAGAGACCCAGTACTTC	CAISDPGQGDQETQYF
17	TRBD2	TRBV4-1	-	TRBJ2-7	TGCGCCAGCAGCCAATTTTTAGGACTAGTTAGCTCCTACGAGCAGTACTTC	CASSQFLGLVSSYEQYF